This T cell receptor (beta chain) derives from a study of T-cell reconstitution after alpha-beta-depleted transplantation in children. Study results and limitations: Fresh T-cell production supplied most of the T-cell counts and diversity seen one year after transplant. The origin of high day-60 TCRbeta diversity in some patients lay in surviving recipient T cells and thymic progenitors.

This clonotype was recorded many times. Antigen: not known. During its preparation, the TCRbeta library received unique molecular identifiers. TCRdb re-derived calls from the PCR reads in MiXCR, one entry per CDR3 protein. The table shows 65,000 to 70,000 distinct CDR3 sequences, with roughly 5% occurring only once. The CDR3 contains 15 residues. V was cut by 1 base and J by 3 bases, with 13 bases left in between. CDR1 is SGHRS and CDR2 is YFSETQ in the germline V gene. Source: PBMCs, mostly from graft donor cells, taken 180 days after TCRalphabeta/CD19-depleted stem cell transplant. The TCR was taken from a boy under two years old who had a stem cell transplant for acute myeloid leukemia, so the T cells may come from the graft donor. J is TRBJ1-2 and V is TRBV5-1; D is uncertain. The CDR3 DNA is TGCGCCAGCAGCTTGACGTACGGAGGCCACTATGGCTACACCTTC. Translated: CASSLTYGGHYGYTF.